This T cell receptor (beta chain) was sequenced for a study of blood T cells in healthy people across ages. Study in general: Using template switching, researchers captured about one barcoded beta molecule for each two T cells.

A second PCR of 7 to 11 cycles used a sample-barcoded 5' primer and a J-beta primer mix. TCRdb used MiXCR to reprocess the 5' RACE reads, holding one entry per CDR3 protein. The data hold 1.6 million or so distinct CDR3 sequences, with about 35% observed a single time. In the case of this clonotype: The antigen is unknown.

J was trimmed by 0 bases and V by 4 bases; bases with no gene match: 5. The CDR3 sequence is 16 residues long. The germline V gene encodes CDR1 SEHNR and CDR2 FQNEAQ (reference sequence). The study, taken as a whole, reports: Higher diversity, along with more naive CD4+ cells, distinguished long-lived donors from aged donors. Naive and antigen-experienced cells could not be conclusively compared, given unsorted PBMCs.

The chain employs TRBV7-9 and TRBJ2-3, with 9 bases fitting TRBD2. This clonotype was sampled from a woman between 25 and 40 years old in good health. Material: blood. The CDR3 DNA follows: TGTGCCAGCAGCTACCAGACTAGCGGAAGCACAGATACGCAGTATTTT. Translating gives CASSYQTSGSTDTQYF.